Many counts were recorded for the clone carrying this T cell receptor (beta chain). This entry comes from a study of identical twins. From the 5' RACE reads, TCRdb called clonotypes with MiXCR, one entry per CDR3 protein. Of roughly 150,000 distinct CDR3 sequences in the sample, under 4.5% were seen once. The germline V and J ends were trimmed by 4 bases and 3 bases, with 9 bases remaining between them. Germline assignment: CDR1 SGHTA and CDR2 FQGTGA. This CDR3 has 14 amino acids. The source is a man aged 18 to 30 in good health. The chain uses TRBV7-3 and TRBJ2-2; unclear D gene. The specimen was memory T cells sorted from blood. CDR3 nucleotides: TGTGCCAGCAGCTCATACAAGGACACCGGGGAGCTGTTTTTT. This translates into CASSSYKDTGELFF.